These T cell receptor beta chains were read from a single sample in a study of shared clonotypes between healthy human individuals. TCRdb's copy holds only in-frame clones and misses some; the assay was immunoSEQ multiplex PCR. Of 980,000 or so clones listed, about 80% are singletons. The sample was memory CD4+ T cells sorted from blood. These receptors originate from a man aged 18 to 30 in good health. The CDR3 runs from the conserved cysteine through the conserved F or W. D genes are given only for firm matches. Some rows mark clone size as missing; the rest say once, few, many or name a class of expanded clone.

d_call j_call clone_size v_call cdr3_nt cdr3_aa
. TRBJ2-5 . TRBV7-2 TGTGCCAGCAGCTTGACGCCACTACTAAATTCCTACTTC CASSLTPLLNSYF
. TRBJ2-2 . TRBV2 TGTGCCAGCAGTCTAGAGACCCTCACCGGGGAGCTGTTTTTT CASSLETLTGELFF
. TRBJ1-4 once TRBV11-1 TGTGCCAGCAGCTTCGGAGGAGGGAATGAAAAACTGTTTTTT CASSFGGGNEKLFF
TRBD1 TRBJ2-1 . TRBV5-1 TGCGCCAGCAGCACCGGACAGGGCGGTAATAATGAGCAGTTCTTC CASSTGQGGNNEQFF
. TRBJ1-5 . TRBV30 TGTGCCTGGAGCCCGGGACTGGATCAGCCCCAGCATTTT CAWSPGLDQPQHF
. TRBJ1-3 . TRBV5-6 TGTGCCAGCAGCACAGGGCCGATCTCTGGAAACACCATATATTTT CASSTGPISGNTIYF
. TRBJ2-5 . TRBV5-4 TGTGCCAGCAGTAAGGCGGGCCAAGAGACCCAGTACTTC CASSKAGQETQYF
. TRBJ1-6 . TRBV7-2 TGTGCCAGCAGCTTAGGCCTTTATAATTCACCCCTCCACTTT CASSLGLYNSPLHF
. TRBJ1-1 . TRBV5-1 TGCGCCAGCAGCTTGGCCGGGACTCAGAACACTGAAGCTTTCTTT CASSLAGTQNTEAFF
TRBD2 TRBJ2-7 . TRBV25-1 TGTGCCAGCAGTCGAAATGGACTAGCTGGCGAGCAGTACTTC CASSRNGLAGEQYF
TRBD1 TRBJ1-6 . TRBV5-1 TGCGCCAGCAGCTTGGACAGGGGCTCACCCCTCCACTTT CASSLDRGSPLHF
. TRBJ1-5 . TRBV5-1 TGCGCCAGCAGCTTGGAGGGCGATAGCAATCAGCCCCAGCATTTT CASSLEGDSNQPQHF
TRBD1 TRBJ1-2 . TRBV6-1 TGTGCCAGCAGTGCCGGGACAGGGGGTCACTATGGCTACACCTTC CASSAGTGGHYGYTF
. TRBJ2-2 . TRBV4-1 TGCGCCAGCAGCCAAGGGGCAGGGCAGACCGGGGAGCTGTTTTTT CASSQGAGQTGELFF
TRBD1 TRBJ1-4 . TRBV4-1 TGCGCCAGCAGCCACCCCGGGACAGGGGGCGCAGATGAAAAACTGTTTTTT CASSHPGTGGADEKLFF
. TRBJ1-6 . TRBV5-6 TGTGCCAGCACCCTATCCGTCCGGGGGAATTCACCCCTCCACTTT CASTLSVRGNSPLHF
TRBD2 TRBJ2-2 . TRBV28 TGTGCCAGCAGTTCCTCGGGACTAGCGGGGGCCAGGAACACCGGGGAGCTGTTTTTT CASSSSGLAGARNTGELFF
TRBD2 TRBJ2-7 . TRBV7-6 TGTGCCACCACGAGGGCCGGGACTAGGGACGAGCAGTACTTC CATTRAGTRDEQYF
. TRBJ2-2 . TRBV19 TGTGCCACCATGGGGGTGGCAGGCACCGGGGAGCTGTTTTTT CATMGVAGTGELFF
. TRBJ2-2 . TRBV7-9 TGTGTCAGCACTTTGGGCCGAGTGGGGACCGGGGAGCTGTTTTTT CVSTLGRVGTGELFF
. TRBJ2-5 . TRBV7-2 TGTGCCGGCAGCCGCACGTGGGGGCGCCAAGAGACCCAGTACTTC CAGSRTWGRQETQYF
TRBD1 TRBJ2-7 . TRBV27 TGTGCCAGCAGTCCGGGACAGGCTCCTTACGAGCAGTACTTC CASSPGQAPYEQYF
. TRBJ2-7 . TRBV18 TGTGCCAGCTCCCTCCCCGGTCGGTACGAGCAGTACTTC CASSLPGRYEQYF
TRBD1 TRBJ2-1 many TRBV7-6 TGTGCCAGCAGCGCGCAGGGGGATGAGCAGTTCTTC CASSAQGDEQFF